The rows below give T cell receptor beta chains drawn from one sample of a study of cytomegalovirus exposure and HLA in healthy donors. Only in-frame clones appear in the TCRdb table, and some are missing; sequencing was by immunoSEQ multiplex PCR. This sample has 120,000 or so clones, with approximately 17% found just once. Source material: PBMCs. The receptors shown here come from a female donor in good health and CMV-seropositive. The CDR3 runs from the conserved cysteine through the conserved F or W. The D gene is left open where the match is weak. The listing skips clone size in some rows; elsewhere it reads once, few, many or a size class.

v_gene: TRBV27
j_gene: TRBJ2-5
abundance: .
len: 15
d_gene: TRBD2
CDR3aa: CASRGDWLAGVTQYF
CDR3nt: TGTGCCAGCAGAGGGGATTGGCTAGCGGGAGTGACCCAGTACTTC

v_gene: TRBV1
j_gene: TRBJ2-1
abundance: few
len: 14
d_gene: .
CDR3aa: CTSIAGGPINEQFF
CDR3nt: TGCACCAGCATAGCGGGAGGGCCGATCAATGAGCAGTTCTTC

v_gene: TRBV28
j_gene: TRBJ1-4
abundance: .
len: 12
d_gene: .
CDR3aa: CATRGGFEKLFF
CDR3nt: TGTGCCACCCGGGGAGGTTTTGAAAAACTGTTTTTT

v_gene: TRBV7-6
j_gene: TRBJ1-3
abundance: .
len: 13
d_gene: .
CDR3aa: CASRQSSGNTIYF
CDR3nt: TGTGCCAGTCGACAGAGCTCTGGAAACACCATATATTTT

v_gene: TRBV7-3
j_gene: TRBJ2-3
abundance: .
len: 15
d_gene: TRBD2
CDR3aa: CASSLTGGSADTQYF
CDR3nt: TGTGCCAGCAGCTTAACAGGCGGGAGCGCAGATACGCAGTATTTT

v_gene: TRBV30
j_gene: TRBJ2-2
abundance: few
len: 14
d_gene: .
CDR3aa: CAWRGLLNTGELFF
CDR3nt: TGTGCCTGGAGGGGACTGCTTAACACCGGGGAGCTGTTTTTT

v_gene: TRBV5-1
j_gene: TRBJ2-7
abundance: .
len: 18
d_gene: TRBD2
CDR3aa: CASSSRTSGGPGGYEQYF
CDR3nt: TGCGCCAGCAGCTCCAGGACTAGCGGGGGGCCGGGGGGCTACGAGCAGTACTTC

v_gene: TRBV20-1
j_gene: TRBJ2-7
abundance: .
len: 10
d_gene: .
CDR3aa: CREQFYEQYF
CDR3nt: TGCAGGGAGCAATTTTACGAGCAGTACTTC

v_gene: TRBV7-6
j_gene: TRBJ1-6
abundance: .
len: 16
d_gene: .
CDR3aa: CASSSTPGGNNSPLHF
CDR3nt: TGTGCCAGCAGCTCCACCCCGGGGGGGAATAATTCACCCCTCCACTTT

v_gene: TRBV5-4
j_gene: TRBJ2-3
abundance: .
len: 15
d_gene: TRBD2
CDR3aa: CASSRGGDGTDTQYF
CDR3nt: TGTGCCAGCAGCCGCGGGGGGGATGGCACAGATACGCAGTATTTT

v_gene: TRBV28
j_gene: TRBJ2-7
abundance: few
len: 12
d_gene: TRBD1
CDR3aa: CASSQTGVEQYF
CDR3nt: TGTGCCAGCAGCCAAACAGGGGTCGAGCAGTACTTC

v_gene: TRBV29-1
j_gene: TRBJ2-3
abundance: .
len: 16
d_gene: TRBD2
CDR3aa: CSGRKRGNRQAGTQYF
CDR3nt: TGCAGCGGCCGCAAGCGGGGAAACCGGCAGGCAGGGACGCAGTATTTT

v_gene: TRBV27
j_gene: TRBJ2-5
abundance: few
len: 18
d_gene: TRBD2
CDR3aa: CASSLRGLAGGEQETQYF
CDR3nt: TGTGCCAGCAGTTTAAGGGGACTAGCGGGGGGCGAACAAGAGACCCAGTACTTC

v_gene: TRBV6-5
j_gene: TRBJ1-1
abundance: .
len: 13
d_gene: .
CDR3aa: CASRVNMNTEAFF
CDR3nt: TGTGCCAGCAGAGTCAACATGAACACTGAAGCTTTCTTT

v_gene: TRBV4-3
j_gene: TRBJ2-7
abundance: few
len: 16
d_gene: .
CDR3aa: CASSQDHEAGVYEQYF
CDR3nt: TGCGCCAGCAGCCAAGATCACGAAGCAGGGGTCTACGAGCAGTACTTC

v_gene: TRBV9
j_gene: TRBJ2-2
abundance: .
len: 16
d_gene: .
CDR3aa: CASSVGRRWGHGELFF
CDR3nt: TGTGCCAGCAGCGTAGGAAGGAGGTGGGGACACGGGGAGCTGTTTTTT

v_gene: TRBV10-3
j_gene: TRBJ2-3
abundance: few
len: 14
d_gene: .
CDR3aa: CAISDGVYTDTQYF
CDR3nt: TGTGCCATCAGTGATGGAGTCTACACAGATACGCAGTATTTT

v_gene: TRBV2
j_gene: TRBJ2-3
abundance: .
len: 15
d_gene: TRBD2
CDR3aa: CASRVLAGRTDTQYF
CDR3nt: TGTGCCAGCAGGGTTCTAGCGGGGCGGACAGATACGCAGTATTTT

v_gene: TRBV11-2
j_gene: TRBJ2-6
abundance: .
len: 15
d_gene: .
CDR3aa: CASSLQVSGANVLTF
CDR3nt: TGTGCCAGCAGCTTGCAGGTGTCCGGGGCCAACGTCCTGACTTTC

v_gene: TRBV4-2
j_gene: TRBJ2-7
abundance: .
len: 16
d_gene: .
CDR3aa: CASSQVWGDSFYEQYF
CDR3nt: TGTGCCAGCAGCCAAGTTTGGGGGGACAGCTTCTACGAGCAGTACTTC

v_gene: TRBV5-6
j_gene: TRBJ2-1
abundance: .
len: 15
d_gene: TRBD2
CDR3aa: CASSSGLAGGDEQFF
CDR3nt: TGTGCCAGCAGCTCCGGACTAGCGGGGGGTGATGAGCAGTTCTTC

v_gene: TRBV11-2
j_gene: TRBJ1-2
abundance: .
len: 14
d_gene: TRBD1
CDR3aa: CASSWTGGNYGYTF
CDR3nt: TGTGCCAGCAGCTGGACAGGGGGTAACTATGGCTACACCTTC